Sequencing of this T cell receptor beta chain was carried out in a study of blood T cell repertoires in COVID-19. About the research overall: Nucleic acid was either cDNA or gDNA, and it came from T cells, B-cell-depleted T cells, or PBMCs.

The V end lost 0 bases, the J end lost 4 bases, and 20 bases lay between the germline ends. Germline values: CDR1 SGHRS, CDR2 YFSETQ. The length of the CDR3 is 18 residues. In the study's own analysis: Reference gene primers were amplified, and this amplification served to estimate nucleated cell counts. The assay was immunoSEQ multiplex PCR, and TCRdb's table has in-frame clones only and misses some. V and J calls and clone size come straight from that table; D and trimming were deduced from the DNA. The sample records about 15,000 clones, 85% to 90% being singletons. The TCR sequence derives from a man aged 55-75 years with acute or convalescent COVID-19. The sample consisted of peripheral blood. The chain has TRBV5-1 and TRBJ1-3; TRBD1 might be the D (6 bases). CDR3 coding DNA: TGCGCCAGCAGCTTGGGGGACATCCGTATGTTCTCCGGAAACACCATATATTTT. This codes for CASSLGDIRMFSGNTIYF.